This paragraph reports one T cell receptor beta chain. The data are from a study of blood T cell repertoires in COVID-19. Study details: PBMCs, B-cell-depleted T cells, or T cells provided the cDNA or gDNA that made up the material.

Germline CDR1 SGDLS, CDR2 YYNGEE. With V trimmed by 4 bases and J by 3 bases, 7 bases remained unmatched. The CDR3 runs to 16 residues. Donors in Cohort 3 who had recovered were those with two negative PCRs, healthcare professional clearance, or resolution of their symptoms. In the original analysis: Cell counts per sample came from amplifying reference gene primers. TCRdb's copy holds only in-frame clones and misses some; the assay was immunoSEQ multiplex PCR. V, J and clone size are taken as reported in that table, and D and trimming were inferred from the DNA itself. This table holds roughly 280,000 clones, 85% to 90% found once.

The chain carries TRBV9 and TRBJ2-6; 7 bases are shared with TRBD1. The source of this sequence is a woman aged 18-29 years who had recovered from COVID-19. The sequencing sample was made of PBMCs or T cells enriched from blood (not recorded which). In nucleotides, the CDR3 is TGTGCCAGCAGCTCGACAGGGCTCGGTGGGGCCAACGTCCTGACTTTC. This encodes CASSSTGLGGANVLTF.